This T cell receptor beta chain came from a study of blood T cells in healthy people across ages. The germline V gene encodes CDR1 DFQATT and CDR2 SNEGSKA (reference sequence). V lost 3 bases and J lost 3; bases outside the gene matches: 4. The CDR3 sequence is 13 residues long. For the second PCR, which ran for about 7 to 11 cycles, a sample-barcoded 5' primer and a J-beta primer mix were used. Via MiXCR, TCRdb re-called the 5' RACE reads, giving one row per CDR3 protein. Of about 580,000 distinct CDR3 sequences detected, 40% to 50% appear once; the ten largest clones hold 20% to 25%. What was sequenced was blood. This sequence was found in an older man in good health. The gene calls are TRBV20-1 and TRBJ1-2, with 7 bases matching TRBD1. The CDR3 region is CSARGTGDYGYTF. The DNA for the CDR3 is TGCAGTGCTAGGGGAACAGGGGACTATGGCTACACCTTC.